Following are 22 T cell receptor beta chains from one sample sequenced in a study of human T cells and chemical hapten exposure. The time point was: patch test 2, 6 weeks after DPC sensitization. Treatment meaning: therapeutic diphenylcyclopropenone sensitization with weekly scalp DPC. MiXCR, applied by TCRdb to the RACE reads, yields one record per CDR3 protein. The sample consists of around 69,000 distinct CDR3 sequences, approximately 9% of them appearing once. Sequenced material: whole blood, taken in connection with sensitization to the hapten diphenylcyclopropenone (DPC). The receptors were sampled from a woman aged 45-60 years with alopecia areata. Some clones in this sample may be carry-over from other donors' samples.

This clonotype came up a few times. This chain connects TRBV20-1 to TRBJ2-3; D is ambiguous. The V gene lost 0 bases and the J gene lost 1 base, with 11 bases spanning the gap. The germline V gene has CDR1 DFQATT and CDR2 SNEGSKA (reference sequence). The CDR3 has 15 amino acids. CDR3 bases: TGCAGTGCTAGAGATTCTAGTTCCCGCACAGATACGCAGTATTTT. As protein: CSARDSSSRTDTQYF.

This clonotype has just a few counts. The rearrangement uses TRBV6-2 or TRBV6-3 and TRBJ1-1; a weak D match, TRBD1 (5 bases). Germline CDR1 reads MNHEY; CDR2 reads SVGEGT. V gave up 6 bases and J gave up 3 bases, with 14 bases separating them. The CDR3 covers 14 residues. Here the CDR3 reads CASSPTEIHTEAFF. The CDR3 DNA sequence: TGTGCCAGCAGCCCGACAGAGATACACACTGAAGCTTTCTTT.

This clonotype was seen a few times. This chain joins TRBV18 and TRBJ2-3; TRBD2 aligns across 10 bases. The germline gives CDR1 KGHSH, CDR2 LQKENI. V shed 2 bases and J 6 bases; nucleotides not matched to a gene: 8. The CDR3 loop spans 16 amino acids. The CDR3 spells CASSPLPSGRTDTQYF. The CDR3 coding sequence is TGTGCCAGCTCACCATTGCCTAGCGGGAGAACCGATACGCAGTATTTT.

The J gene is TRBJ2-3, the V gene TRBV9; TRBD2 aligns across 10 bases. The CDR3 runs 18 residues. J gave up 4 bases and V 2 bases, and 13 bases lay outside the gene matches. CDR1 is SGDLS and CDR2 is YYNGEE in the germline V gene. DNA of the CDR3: TGTGCCAGCAGCGTGAGGGGGGCTAGCGGGAGAATCCCAGATACGCAGTATTTT. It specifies CASSVRGASGRIPDTQYF. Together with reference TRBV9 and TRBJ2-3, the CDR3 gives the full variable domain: DSGVTQTPKHLITATGQRVTLRCSPRSGDLSVYWYQQSLDQGLQFLIQYYNGEERAKGNILERFSAQQFPDLHSELNLSSLELGDSALYFCASSVRGASGRIPDTQYFGPGTRLTVL.

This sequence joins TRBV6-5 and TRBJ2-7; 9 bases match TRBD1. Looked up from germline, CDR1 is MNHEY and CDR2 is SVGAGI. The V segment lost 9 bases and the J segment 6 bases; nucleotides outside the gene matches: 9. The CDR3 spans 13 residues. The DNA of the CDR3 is TGTGCCAGTTTCGACAGGGGGTTTGCCGAGCAGTACTTC. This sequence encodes CASFDRGFAEQYF.

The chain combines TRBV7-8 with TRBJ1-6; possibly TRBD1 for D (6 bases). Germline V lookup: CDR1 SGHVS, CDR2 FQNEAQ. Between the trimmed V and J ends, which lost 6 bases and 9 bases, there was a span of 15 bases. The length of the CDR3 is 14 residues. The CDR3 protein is CASSPDTGFSPLHF. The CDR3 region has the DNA TGTGCCAGCAGTCCGGATACAGGGTTTTCACCCCTCCACTTT.

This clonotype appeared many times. The CDR3: CASSLGGSYGYTF. CDR3 nucleotide sequence: TGTGCCAGCAGCTTGGGAGGGAGCTATGGCTACACCTTC. The V gene is TRBV7-8, the J gene TRBJ1-2; D remains ambiguous. CDR3 size: 13 residues. Trimming removed 3 bases from V and 4 bases from J, with 9 bases in between. Germline values: CDR1 SGHVS, CDR2 FQNEAQ.

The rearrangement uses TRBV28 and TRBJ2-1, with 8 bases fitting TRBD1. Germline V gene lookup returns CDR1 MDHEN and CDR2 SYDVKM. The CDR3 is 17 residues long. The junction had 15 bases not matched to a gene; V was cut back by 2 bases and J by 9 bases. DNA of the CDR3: TGTGCCAGCAGTTTAGGGCCCTCCGGGACAGGAAGGAGTGAGCAGTTCTTC. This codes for CASSLGPSGTGRSEQFF.

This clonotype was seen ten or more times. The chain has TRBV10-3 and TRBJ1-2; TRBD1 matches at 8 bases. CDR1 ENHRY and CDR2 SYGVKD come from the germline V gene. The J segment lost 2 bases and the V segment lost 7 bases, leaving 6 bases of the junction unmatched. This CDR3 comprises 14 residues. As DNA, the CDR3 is TGTGCCATCAAACCGACAGGGGCAAACTATGGCTACACCTTC. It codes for CAIKPTGANYGYTF.

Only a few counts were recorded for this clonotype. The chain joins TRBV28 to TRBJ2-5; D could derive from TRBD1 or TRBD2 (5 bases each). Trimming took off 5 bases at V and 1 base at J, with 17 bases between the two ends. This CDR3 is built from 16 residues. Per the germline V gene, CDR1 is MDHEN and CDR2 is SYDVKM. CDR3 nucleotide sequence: TGTGCCAGCAGTCCGACGGGGCCTGATTTCCAAGAGACCCAGTACTTC. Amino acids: CASSPTGPDFQETQYF. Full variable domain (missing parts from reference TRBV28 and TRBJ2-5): DVKVTQSSRYLVKRTGEKVFLECVQDMDHENMFWYRQDPGLGLRLIYFSYDVKMKEKGDIPEGYSVSREKKERFSLILESASTNQTSMYLCASSPTGPDFQETQYFGPGTRLLVL.

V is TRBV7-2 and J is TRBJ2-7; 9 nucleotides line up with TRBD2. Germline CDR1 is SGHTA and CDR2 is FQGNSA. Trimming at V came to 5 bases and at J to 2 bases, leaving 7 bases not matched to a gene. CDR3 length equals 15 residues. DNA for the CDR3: TGTGCCAGCAGCCCGGGCGGACTAGCGACCTACGAGCAGTACTTC. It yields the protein CASSPGGLATYEQYF.

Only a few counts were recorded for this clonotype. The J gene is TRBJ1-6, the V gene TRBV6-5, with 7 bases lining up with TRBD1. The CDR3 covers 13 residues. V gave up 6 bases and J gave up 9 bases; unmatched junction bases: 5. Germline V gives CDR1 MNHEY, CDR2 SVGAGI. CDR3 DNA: TGTGCCAGCAGAGGGGACAGAAGTTCACCCCTCCACTTT. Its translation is CASRGDRSSPLHF.

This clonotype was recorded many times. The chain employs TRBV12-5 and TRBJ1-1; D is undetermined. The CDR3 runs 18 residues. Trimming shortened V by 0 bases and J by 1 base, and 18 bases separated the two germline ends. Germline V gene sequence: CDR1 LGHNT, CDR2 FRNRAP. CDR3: CASGLVTAPDQRNTEAFF. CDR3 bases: TGTGCTAGTGGTTTGGTAACGGCACCGGATCAGAGGAACACTGAAGCTTTCTTT.

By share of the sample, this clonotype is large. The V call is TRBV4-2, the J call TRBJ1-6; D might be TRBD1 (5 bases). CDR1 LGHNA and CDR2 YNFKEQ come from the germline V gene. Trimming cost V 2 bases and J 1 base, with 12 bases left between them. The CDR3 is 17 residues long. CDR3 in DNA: TGTGCCAGCAGCCAACGGGGCACCATTTCCTATAATTCACCCCTCCACTTT. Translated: CASSQRGTISYNSPLHF.

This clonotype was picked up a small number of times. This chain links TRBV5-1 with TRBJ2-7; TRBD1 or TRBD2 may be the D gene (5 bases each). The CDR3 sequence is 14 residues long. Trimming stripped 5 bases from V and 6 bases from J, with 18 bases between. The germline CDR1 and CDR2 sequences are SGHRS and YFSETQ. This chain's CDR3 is CASSIGDDDLEQYF. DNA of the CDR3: TGCGCCAGCAGTATCGGGGACGACGATCTCGAGCAGTACTTC.

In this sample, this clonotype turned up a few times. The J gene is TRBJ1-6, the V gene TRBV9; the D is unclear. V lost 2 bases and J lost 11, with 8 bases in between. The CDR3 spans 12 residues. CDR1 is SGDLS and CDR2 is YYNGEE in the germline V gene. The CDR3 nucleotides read TGTGCCAGCAGCGTTGAGTATCCACCCCTCCACTTT. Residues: CASSVEYPPLHF.

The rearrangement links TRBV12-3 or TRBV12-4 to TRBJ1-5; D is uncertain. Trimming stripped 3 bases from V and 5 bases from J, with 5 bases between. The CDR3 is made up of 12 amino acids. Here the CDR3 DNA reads TGTGCCAGCAGTTTGGGTTATCAGCCCCAGCATTTT. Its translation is CASSLGYQPQHF.

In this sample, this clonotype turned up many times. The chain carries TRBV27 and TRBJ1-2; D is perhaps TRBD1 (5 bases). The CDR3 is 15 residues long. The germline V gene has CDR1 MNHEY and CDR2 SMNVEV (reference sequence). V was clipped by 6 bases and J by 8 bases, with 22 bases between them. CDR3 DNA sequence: TGTGCCAGCAGCCCAGGGCTTGGACCCAACGGGGGCTACACCTTC. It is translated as CASSPGLGPNGGYTF.

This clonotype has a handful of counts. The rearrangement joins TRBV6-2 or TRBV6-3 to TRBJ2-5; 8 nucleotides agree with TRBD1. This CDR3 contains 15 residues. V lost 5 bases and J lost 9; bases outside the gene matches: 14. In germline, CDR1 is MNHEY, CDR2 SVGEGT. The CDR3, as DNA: TGTGCCAGCAGTACCACGGACAGGGTGACTCTCTCCCAGTACTTC. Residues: CASSTTDRVTLSQYF.

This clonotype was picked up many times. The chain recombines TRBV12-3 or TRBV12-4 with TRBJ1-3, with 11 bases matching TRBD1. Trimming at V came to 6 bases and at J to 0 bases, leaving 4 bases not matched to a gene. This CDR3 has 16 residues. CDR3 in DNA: TGTGCCAGCAGCAAAGGGACAGGGGGCTCTGGAAACACCATATATTTT. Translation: CASSKGTGGSGNTIYF.

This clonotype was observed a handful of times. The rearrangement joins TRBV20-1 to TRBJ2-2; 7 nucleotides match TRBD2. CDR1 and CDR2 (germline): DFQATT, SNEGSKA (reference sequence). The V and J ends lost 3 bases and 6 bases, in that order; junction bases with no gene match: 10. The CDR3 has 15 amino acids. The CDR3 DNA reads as TGCAGTGCTAGGGGGCCTGCGGGGGAAGCCGGGGAGCTGTTTTTT. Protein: CSARGPAGEAGELFF.

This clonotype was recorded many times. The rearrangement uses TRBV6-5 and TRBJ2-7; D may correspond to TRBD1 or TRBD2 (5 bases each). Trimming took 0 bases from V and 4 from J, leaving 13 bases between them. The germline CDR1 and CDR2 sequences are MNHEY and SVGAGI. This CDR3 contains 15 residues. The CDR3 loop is CASSYSWDGVYEQYF. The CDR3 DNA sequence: TGTGCCAGCAGTTACTCGTGGGACGGTGTGTACGAGCAGTACTTC.